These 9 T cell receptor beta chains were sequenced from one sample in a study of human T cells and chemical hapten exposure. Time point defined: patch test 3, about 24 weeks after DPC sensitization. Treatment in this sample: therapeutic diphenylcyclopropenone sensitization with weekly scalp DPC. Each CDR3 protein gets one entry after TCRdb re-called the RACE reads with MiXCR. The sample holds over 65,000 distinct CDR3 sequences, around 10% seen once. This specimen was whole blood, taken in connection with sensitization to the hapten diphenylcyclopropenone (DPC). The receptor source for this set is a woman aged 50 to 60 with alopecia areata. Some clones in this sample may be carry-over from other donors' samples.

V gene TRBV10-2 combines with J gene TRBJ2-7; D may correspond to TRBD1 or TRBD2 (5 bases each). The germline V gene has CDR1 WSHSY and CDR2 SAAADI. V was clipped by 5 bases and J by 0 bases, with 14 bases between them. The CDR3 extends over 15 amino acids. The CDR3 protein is CASSLPGPSSYEQYF. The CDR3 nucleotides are TGCGCCAGCAGTCTCCCGGGACCTTCCTCCTACGAGCAGTACTTC.

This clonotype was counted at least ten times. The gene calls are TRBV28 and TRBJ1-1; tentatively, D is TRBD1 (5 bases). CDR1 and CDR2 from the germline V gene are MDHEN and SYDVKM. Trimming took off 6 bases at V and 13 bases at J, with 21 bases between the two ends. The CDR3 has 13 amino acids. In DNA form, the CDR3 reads TGTGCCAGCAGCGCCAACCTCGGGACCAAAGGTTTCTTT. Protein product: CASSANLGTKGFF.

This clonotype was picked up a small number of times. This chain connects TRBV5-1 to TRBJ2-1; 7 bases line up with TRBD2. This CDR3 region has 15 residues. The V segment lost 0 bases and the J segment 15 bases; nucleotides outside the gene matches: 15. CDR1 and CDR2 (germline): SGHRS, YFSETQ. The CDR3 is CASSLASGGGLSLFF. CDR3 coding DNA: TGCGCCAGCAGCTTGGCTAGTGGCGGGGGTTTGTCTCTGTTCTTC.

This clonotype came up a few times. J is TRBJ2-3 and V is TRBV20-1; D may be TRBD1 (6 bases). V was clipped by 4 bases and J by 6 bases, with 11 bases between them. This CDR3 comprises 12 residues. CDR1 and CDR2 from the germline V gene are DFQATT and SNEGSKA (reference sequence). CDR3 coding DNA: TGCAGTGCTAAAAGGGGGTCCGATACGCAGTATTTT. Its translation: CSAKRGSDTQYF.

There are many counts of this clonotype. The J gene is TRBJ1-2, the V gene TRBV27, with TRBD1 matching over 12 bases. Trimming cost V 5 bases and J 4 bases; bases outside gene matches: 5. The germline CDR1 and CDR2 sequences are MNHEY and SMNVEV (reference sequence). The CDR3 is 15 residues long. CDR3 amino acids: CASSGGQGAFYGYTF. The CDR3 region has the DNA TGTGCCAGCAGTGGGGGACAGGGGGCCTTCTATGGCTACACCTTC.

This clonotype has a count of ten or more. CDR3 nucleotide sequence: TGCGCCAGCAGCCATGGACTTGTGCATGAGCAGTTCTTC. This translates into CASSHGLVHEQFF. The chain combines TRBV4-3 with TRBJ2-1, with TRBD2 as a possible D gene (5 bases). Germline V gives CDR1 LGHNA, CDR2 YSLEER. This CDR3 has 13 amino acids. V was cut by 3 bases and J by 8 bases, with 11 bases left in between.

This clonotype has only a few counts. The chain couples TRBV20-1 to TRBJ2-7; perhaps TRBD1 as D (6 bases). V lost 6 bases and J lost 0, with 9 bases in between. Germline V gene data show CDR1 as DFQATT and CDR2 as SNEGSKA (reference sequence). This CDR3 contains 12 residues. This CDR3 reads CSARTVSYEQYF. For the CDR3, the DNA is TGCAGTGCAAGGACAGTCTCCTACGAGCAGTACTTC.

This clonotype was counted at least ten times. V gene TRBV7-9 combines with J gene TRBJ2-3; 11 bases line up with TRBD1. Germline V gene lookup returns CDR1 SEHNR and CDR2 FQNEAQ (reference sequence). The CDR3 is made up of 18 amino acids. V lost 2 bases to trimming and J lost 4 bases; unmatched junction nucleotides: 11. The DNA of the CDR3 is TGTGCCAGCAGCTTACGGGACAGGGGGTTTTCCCAACCAGATACGCAGTATTTT. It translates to CASSLRDRGFSQPDTQYF.

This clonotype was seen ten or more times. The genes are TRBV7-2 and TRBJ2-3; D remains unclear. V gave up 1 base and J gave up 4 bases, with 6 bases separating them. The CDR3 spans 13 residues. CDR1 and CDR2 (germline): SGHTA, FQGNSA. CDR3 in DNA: TGTGCCAGCAGCTTAGGTCCTCCAGATACGCAGTATTTT. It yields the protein CASSLGPPDTQYF.